The 22 T cell receptor beta chains given below trace back to one sample, sequenced in a study of OX40 agonist ivuxolimab in advanced cancers. Method: immunoSEQ multiplex PCR; TCRdb's copy keeps in-frame clones and lacks some. The sample includes roughly 75,000 clones, 70% to 90% of them seen just once. Specimen: CD4+ or CD8+ T cells sorted from blood, collected in a trial of the OX40 agonist ivuxolimab. The receptors originated from an adult with an advanced solid tumor such as melanoma, head and neck, liver or kidney cancer.

The J gene is TRBJ1-2, the V gene TRBV4-2, with a weak D call TRBD1 (6 bases). The CDR3 has 16 amino acids. Germline values: CDR1 LGHNA, CDR2 YNFKEQ. The germline V and J ends were trimmed by 4 bases and 8 bases, with 23 bases remaining between them. The CDR3 bases are TGTGCCAGCAGCCCAGACCTCCAAAACAGGGACGGGGGCTACACCTTC. It codes for CASSPDLQNRDGGYTF.

This sequence joins TRBV28 and TRBJ1-4; D not certain. V lost 4 bases and J 0 bases, leaving 9 bases between the germline ends. From germline, CDR1 is MDHEN and CDR2 SYDVKM. CDR3 length equals 15 residues. In DNA form, the CDR3 reads TGTGCCAGCAGTTCACTCCAGGCAACTAATGAAAAACTGTTTTTT. It encodes CASSSLQATNEKLFF.

In the case of this clone: The same CDR3 also results from other DNA sequences found in this sample. The rearrangement links TRBV13 to TRBJ1-2; 8 bases align to TRBD1. This CDR3 has 13 residues. CDR1 is PRHDT and CDR2 is FYEKMQ in the germline V gene (reference sequence). With 5 bases clipped from V and 4 bases from J, the junction kept 3 bases outside the gene matches. CDR3 amino acids: CASSRTGSYGYTF. The CDR3 DNA follows: TGTGCCAGCAGCAGGACAGGGTCCTATGGCTACACCTTC.

Regarding this clone: An end of the junction differs from the germline gene, which may be a read error. The V gene is TRBV7-7, the J gene TRBJ2-5, with 10 bases identical to TRBD2. The CDR3 sequence is 18 residues long. From germline, CDR1 is SSHAT and CDR2 FNYEAQ (reference sequence). In DNA, the CDR3 is TGTGCTAGCAGCTTAGGCCTCCTAGCGGGAGTAGCTCAAGAGACCCAGTACTTC. It yields the protein CASSLGLLAGVAQETQYF.

This clone was detected only once. The V gene is TRBV2, the J gene TRBJ2-1, with TRBD2 identical over 12 bases. CDR1 SNHLY and CDR2 FYNNEI come from the germline V gene. CDR3 length: 15 amino acids. V dropped 5 bases and J dropped 9; count of bases not matched to a gene: 8. CDR3 protein: CASSPASGGAGEQFF. The CDR3 DNA reads TGTGCCAGCAGTCCAGCTAGCGGGGGGGCGGGTGAGCAGTTCTTC.

The chain couples TRBV4-3 to TRBJ2-7; D is unclear. The CDR3 totals 16 residues. The V and J ends lost 1 base and 2 bases respectively, with 15 bases between them. In germline, CDR1 is LGHNA, CDR2 YSLEER. CDR3 bases: TGCGCCAGCAGCCAAGTTCACGGGCCCGCCCCCTACGAGCAGTACTTC. Amino acid sequence: CASSQVHGPAPYEQYF.

The rearrangement joins TRBV27 to TRBJ2-3; TRBD2 aligns across 7 bases. Germline-derived CDR1 and CDR2 are MNHEY and SMNVEV (reference sequence). The CDR3 loop spans 15 amino acids. The ends lost 6 bases at V and 2 bases at J; junction bases unmatched: 8. CDR3 sequence: CASRRGGSHTDTQYF. In DNA, the CDR3 is TGTGCCAGCAGACGCGGGGGTTCCCACACAGATACGCAGTATTTT.

This clone was seen only once. This chain joins TRBV15 and TRBJ2-5; D not resolved. V dropped 0 bases and J dropped 2 bases, with 13 bases sitting between them. The CDR3 has 16 amino acids. In germline, CDR1 is LNHNV, CDR2 YYDKDF (reference sequence). CDR3 region: CATSRDRSAIQETQYF. The CDR3 region has the DNA TGTGCCACCAGCAGAGATAGGTCAGCGATACAAGAGACCCAGTACTTC. Complete variable domain (other parts from reference TRBV15 and TRBJ2-5): DAMVIQNPRYQVTQFGKPVTLSCSQTLNHNVMYWYQQKSSQAPKLLFHYYDKDFNNEADTPDNFQSRRPNTSFCFLDIRSPGLGDTAMYLCATSRDRSAIQETQYFGPGTRLLVL.

The rearrangement uses TRBV10-1 and TRBJ1-1; D remains unclear. Germline V gives CDR1 WNHNN, CDR2 SYGVQD (reference sequence). The CDR3 consists of 13 residues. V gave up 3 bases and J gave up 1 base, with 6 bases separating them. CDR3 residues: CASSDEKNTEAFF. The CDR3 coding sequence is TGCGCCAGCAGTGATGAGAAGAACACTGAAGCTTTCTTT.

Only a few counts were recorded for this clone. The J gene is TRBJ2-1, the V gene TRBV2; maybe TRBD1 (6 bases). The ends were cut back, 4 bases at V and 1 base at J, with 8 bases in the middle. The germline CDR1 and CDR2 sequences are SNHLY and FYNNEI. This CDR3 is 14 amino acids long. In DNA, the CDR3 is TGTGCCAGCAGTGCTGACAGGTCCTACAATGAGCAGTTCTTC. Protein sequence: CASSADRSYNEQFF.

The rearrangement joins TRBV4-1 to TRBJ1-3; 9 positions match TRBD1. V was clipped by 4 bases and J by 4 bases; unmatched bases: 20. The CDR3 runs to 20 residues. Germline CDR1 MGHRA, CDR2 YSYEKL. CDR3 region: CASSRSMTGGLISTGNTIYF. DNA for the CDR3: TGCGCCAGCAGCCGATCGATGACAGGGGGATTAATCTCCACAGGAAACACCATATATTTT.

The V call is TRBV9, the J call TRBJ2-5; D possibly corresponds to TRBD2 (5 bases). Germline loops: CDR1 SGDLS, CDR2 YYNGEE. The CDR3 has 14 amino acids. V shed 4 bases and J shed 0 bases, with 10 bases lying between them. The CDR3 region has the DNA TGTGCCAGCAGCCGCCTAGCACACCAAGAGACCCAGTACTTC. This gives the protein CASSRLAHQETQYF.

The chain combines TRBV11-2 with TRBJ2-7; D possibly uses TRBD1 or TRBD2 (5 bases each). Trimming shortened V by 0 bases and J by 0 bases, and 9 bases separated the two germline ends. This CDR3 is 15 amino acids long. The V gene's germline CDR1 is SGHAT and CDR2 FQNNGV. The CDR3 loop reads CASSLDWGNSYEQYF. CDR3 sequence (DNA): TGTGCCAGCAGCTTAGATTGGGGGAACTCCTACGAGCAGTACTTC. Full variable domain (remainder filled in from reference TRBV11-2 and TRBJ2-7): EAGVAQSPRYKIIEKRQSVAFWCNPISGHATLYWYQQILGQGPKLLIQFQNNGVVDDSQLPKDRFSAERLKGVDSTLKIQPAKLEDSAVYLCASSLDWGNSYEQYFGPGTRLTVT.

CDR3: CASSQEMGIGSQPQHF. The DNA of the CDR3 is TGCGCCAGCAGCCAAGAGATGGGGATAGGGAGTCAGCCCCAGCATTTT. The chain combines TRBV4-3 with TRBJ1-5; unclear D gene. The CDR3 spans 16 residues. Germline assignment: CDR1 LGHNA and CDR2 YSLEER. V was trimmed by 0 bases and J by 6 bases, leaving 15 bases between them.

V gene TRBV19 combines with J gene TRBJ1-4, with D perhaps matching TRBD1 (5 bases). The germline V gene encodes CDR1 LNHDA and CDR2 SQIVND (reference sequence). Trimming removed 1 base at V and 8 bases at J, with 11 bases between. The CDR3 runs to 14 residues. CDR3 sequence: CASSIGGNEEKLFF. The CDR3 DNA follows: TGTGCCAGTAGTATAGGGGGGAATGAGGAAAAACTGTTTTTT. Full variable domain (remainder filled in from reference TRBV19 and TRBJ1-4): DGGITQSPKYLFRKEGQNVTLSCEQNLNHDAMYWYRQDPGQGLRLIYYSQIVNDFQKGDIAEGYSVSREKKESFPLTVTSAQKNPTAFYLCASSIGGNEEKLFFGSGTQLSVL.

CDR3 bases: TGTGCCAGCTCGAAGACCTCCGGCTTGGGGAACACTGAAGCTTTCTTT. Protein product: CASSKTSGLGNTEAFF. V is TRBV18 and J is TRBJ1-1; D unresolved. This CDR3 is 16 amino acids long. Germline assignment: CDR1 KGHSH and CDR2 LQKENI. V gave up 6 bases and J gave up 1 base, with 18 bases separating them.

The V call is TRBV14, the J call TRBJ1-2; D ambiguous. The germline gives CDR1 SGHDN, CDR2 FVKESK. This CDR3 is 13 amino acids long. Trimming left V 0 bases short and J 4 bases short, with 6 bases between. CDR3 coding DNA: TGTGCCAGCAGCCAAGATCTGGGCTATGGCTACACCTTC. Protein: CASSQDLGYGYTF.

The chain combines TRBV5-4 with TRBJ2-2; TRBD1 is a possible D gene (5 bases). The CDR3 totals 15 residues. V lost 1 base and J 4 bases, leaving 11 bases between the germline ends. Germline loops: CDR1 SGHNT, CDR2 YYREEE (reference sequence). CDR3 protein: CASSLNRQTTGELFF. In nucleotides, the CDR3 is TGTGCCAGCAGCTTGAATAGACAGACCACCGGGGAGCTGTTTTTT.

In this sample, this clone turned up once. This rearrangement joins TRBV5-6 to TRBJ2-7; no clear D. This CDR3 region has 13 residues. From germline, CDR1 is SGHDT and CDR2 YYEEEE. V lost 6 bases and J lost 0, with 10 bases in between. The CDR3 sequence is CASTDDTSYEQYF. The CDR3, as DNA: TGTGCCAGCACTGACGACACCTCCTACGAGCAGTACTTC. The full variable domain, completed using reference TRBV5-6 and TRBJ2-7, is DAGVTQSPTHLIKTRGQQVTLRCSPKSGHDTVSWYQQALGQGPQFIFQYYEEEERQRGNFPDRFSGHQFPNYSSELNVNALLLGDSALYLCASTDDTSYEQYFGPGTRLTVT.

This chain joins TRBV28 and TRBJ1-1; TRBD1 matches at 9 bases. Per germline, CDR1 MDHEN and CDR2 SYDVKM. V shed 4 bases, J shed 5 bases, and the junction held 5 bases outside the gene matches. This CDR3 contains 14 residues. The CDR3 reads CASSSGQGQTEAFF. DNA for the CDR3: TGTGCCAGCAGTTCCGGACAGGGGCAAACTGAAGCTTTCTTT.

The chain has TRBV29-1 and TRBJ2-5; tentative D call: TRBD2 (6 bases). The length of the CDR3 is 18 residues. Trimming stripped 0 bases from V and 5 bases from J, with 25 bases between. CDR1 and CDR2 from the germline V gene are SQVTM and ANQGSEA. DNA of the CDR3: TGCAGCGTTGAAGAAGGGGCCATCGGGACTCTCCGAAGGGAGACCCAGTACTTC. Its translation is CSVEEGAIGTLRRETQYF.

This clone was seen just once. This chain links TRBV15 with TRBJ2-4, with D perhaps TRBD1 or TRBD2 (6 bases each). Per the germline V gene, CDR1 is LNHNV and CDR2 is YYDKDF (reference sequence). V shed 5 bases and J shed 0 bases, with 17 bases lying between them. This CDR3 is 17 amino acids long. CDR3 DNA sequence: TGTGCCACCAGCTTTCGGGGGCGGGTGGAAGCCAAAAACATTCAGTACTTC. Translation gives CATSFRGRVEAKNIQYF.